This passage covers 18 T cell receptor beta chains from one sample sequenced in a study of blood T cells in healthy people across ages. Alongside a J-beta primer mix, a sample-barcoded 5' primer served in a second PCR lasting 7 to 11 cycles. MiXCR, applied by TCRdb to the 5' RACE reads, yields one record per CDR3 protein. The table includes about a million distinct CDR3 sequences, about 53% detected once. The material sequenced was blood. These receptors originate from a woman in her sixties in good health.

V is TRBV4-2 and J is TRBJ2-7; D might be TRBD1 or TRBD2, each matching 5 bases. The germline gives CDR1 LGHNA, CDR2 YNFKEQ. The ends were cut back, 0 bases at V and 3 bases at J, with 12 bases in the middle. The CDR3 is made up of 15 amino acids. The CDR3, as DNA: TGTGCCAGCAGCCAAGATTGGGGGACGGGCTACGAGCAGTACTTC. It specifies CASSQDWGTGYEQYF.

CDR3 sequence reads: CASSPIAGTTYNEQFF. CDR3 coding DNA: TGTGCCAGCAGCCCGATAGCGGGAACGACCTACAATGAGCAGTTCTTC. This sequence joins TRBV7-9 and TRBJ2-1; 8 bases are shared with TRBD2. Germline lookup yields CDR1 SEHNR and CDR2 FQNEAQ (reference sequence). With V trimmed by 5 bases and J by 2 bases, 8 bases remained unmatched. This CDR3 spans 16 amino acids.

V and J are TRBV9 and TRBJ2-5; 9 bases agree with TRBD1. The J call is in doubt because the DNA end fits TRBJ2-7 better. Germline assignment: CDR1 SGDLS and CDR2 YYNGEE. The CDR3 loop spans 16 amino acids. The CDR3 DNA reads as TGTGCCAGCAGCGTAGTCGCGGGACAGGGACTTTACGAGCAGTACTTC. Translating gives CASSVVAGQGLYEQYF.

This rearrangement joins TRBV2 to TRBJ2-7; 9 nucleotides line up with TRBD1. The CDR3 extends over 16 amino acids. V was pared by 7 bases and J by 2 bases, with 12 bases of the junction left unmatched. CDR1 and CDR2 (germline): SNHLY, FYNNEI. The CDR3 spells CASNKKRGQGAYEQYF. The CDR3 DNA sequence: TGTGCCAGCAACAAAAAGAGGGGACAGGGCGCCTACGAGCAGTACTTC. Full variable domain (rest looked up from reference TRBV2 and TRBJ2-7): EPEVTQTPSHQVTQMGQEVILRCVPISNHLYFYWYRQILGQKVEFLVSFYNNEISEKSEIFDDQFSVERPDGSNFTLKIRSTKLEDSAMYFCASNKKRGQGAYEQYFGPGTRLTVT.

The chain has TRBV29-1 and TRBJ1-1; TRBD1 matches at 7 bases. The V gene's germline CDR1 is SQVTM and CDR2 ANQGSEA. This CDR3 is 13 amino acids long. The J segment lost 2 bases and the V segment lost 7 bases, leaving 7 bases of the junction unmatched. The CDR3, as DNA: TGCAGCGGTAACAGGGGAGGTAACACTGAAGCTTTCTTT. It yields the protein CSGNRGGNTEAFF.

The CDR3 spells CSVEREWETQYF. The CDR3 bases are TGCAGCGTTGAACGGGAGTGGGAGACCCAGTACTTC. This chain links TRBV29-1 with TRBJ2-5, with D tentatively TRBD2 (6 bases). Germline CDR1 and CDR2: SQVTM and ANQGSEA. The V and J ends lost 2 bases and 5 bases respectively, with 9 bases between them. This CDR3 spans 12 amino acids. The full variable domain, its missing parts supplied by reference TRBV29-1 and TRBJ2-5, is SAVISQKPSRDICQRGTSLTIQCQVDSQVTMMFWYRQQPGQSLTLIATANQGSEATYESGFVIDKFPISRPNLTFSTLTVSNMSPEDSSIYLCSVEREWETQYFGPGTRLLVL.

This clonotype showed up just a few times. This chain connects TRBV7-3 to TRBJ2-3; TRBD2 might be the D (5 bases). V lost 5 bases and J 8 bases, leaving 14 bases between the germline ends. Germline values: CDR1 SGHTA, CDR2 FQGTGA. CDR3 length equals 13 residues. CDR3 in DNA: TGTGCCAGCAGCATCGGACTGGAGAGTACGCAGTATTTT. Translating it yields CASSIGLESTQYF.

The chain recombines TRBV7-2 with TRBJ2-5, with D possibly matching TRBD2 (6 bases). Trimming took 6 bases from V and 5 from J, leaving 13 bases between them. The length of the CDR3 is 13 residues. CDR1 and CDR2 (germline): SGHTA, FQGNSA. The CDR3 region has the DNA TGTGCCAGCAGGTGGAGGGGTAGTGAGACCCAGTACTTC. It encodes CASRWRGSETQYF. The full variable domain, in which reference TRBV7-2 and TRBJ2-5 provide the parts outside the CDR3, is GAGVSQSPSNKVTEKGKDVELRCDPISGHTALYWYRQSLGQGLEFLIYFQGNSAPDKSGLPSDRFSAERTGGSVSTLTIQRTQQEDSAVYLCASRWRGSETQYFGPGTRLLVL.

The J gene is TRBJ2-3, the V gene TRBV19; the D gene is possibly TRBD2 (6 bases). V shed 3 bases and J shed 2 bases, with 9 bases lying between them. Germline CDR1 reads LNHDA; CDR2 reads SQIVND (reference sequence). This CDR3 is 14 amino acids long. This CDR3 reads CASSMGTATDTQYF. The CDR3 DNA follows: TGTGCCAGTAGTATGGGGACTGCCACAGATACGCAGTATTTT.

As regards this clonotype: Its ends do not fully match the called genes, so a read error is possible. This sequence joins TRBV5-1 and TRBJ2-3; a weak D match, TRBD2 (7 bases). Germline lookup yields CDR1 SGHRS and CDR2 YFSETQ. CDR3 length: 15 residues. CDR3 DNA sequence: TGCGCCAACAGCTTGGGGGGGCGGCAAAGAGATACGCAGTATTTT. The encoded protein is CANSLGGRQRDTQYF.

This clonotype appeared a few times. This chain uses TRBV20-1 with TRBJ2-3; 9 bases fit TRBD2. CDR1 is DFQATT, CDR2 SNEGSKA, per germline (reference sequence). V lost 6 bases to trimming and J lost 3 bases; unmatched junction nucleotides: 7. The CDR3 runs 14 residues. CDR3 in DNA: TGCAGTGCGAGCGGTAGCGGGAGTACAGATACGCAGTATTTT. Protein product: CSASGSGSTDTQYF.

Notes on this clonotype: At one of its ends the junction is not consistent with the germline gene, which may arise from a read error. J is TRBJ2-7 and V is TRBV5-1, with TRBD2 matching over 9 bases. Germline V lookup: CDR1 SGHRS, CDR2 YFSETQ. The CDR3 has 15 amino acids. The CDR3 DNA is TGCGCCAGCAGCCGGTTTGGCGGGAGGGCCTATGAGCAGTACTTC. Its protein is CASSRFGGRAYEQYF.

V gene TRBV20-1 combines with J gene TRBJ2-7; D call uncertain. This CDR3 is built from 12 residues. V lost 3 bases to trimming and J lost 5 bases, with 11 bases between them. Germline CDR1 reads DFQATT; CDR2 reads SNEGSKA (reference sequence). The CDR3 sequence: CSASRKPNEQYF. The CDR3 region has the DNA TGCAGTGCTAGTCGAAAACCCAACGAGCAGTACTTC.

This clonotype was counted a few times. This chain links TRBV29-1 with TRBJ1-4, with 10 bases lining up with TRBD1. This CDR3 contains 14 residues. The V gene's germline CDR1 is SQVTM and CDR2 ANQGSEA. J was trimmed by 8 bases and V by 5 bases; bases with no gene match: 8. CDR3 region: CSVTLGTGAEKLFF. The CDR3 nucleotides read TGCAGCGTTACCTTGGGGACAGGGGCCGAAAAACTGTTTTTT.

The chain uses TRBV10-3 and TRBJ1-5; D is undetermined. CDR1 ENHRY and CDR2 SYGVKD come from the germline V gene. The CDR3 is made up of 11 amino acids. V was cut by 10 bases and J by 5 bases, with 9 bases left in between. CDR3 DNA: TGTGCCACCGAACAGTATCAGCCCCAGCATTTT. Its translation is CATEQYQPQHF.

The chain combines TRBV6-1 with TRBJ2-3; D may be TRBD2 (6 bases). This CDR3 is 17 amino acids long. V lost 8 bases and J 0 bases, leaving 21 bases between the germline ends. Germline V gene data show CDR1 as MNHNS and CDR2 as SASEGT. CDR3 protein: CASLRRGGTPSTDTQYF. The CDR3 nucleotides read TGTGCCAGCTTGCGACGGGGAGGAACCCCAAGCACAGATACGCAGTATTTT.

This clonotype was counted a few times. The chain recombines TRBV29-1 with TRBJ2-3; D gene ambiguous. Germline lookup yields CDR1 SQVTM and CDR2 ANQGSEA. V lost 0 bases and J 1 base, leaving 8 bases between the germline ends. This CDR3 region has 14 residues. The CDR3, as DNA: TGCAGCGTTGAAGAGATATCACGCACAGATACGCAGTATTTT. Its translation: CSVEEISRTDTQYF.

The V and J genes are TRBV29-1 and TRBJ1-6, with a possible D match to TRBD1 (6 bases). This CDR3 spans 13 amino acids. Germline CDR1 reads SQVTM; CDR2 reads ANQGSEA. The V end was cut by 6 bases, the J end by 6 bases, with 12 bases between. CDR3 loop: CSVATGPNSPLHF. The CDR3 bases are TGCAGCGTAGCAACAGGGCCTAATTCACCCCTCCACTTT. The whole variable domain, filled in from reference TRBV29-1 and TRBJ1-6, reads SAVISQKPSRDICQRGTSLTIQCQVDSQVTMMFWYRQQPGQSLTLIATANQGSEATYESGFVIDKFPISRPNLTFSTLTVSNMSPEDSSIYLCSVATGPNSPLHFGNGTRLTVT.